At least ten counts were recorded for the clone carrying this T cell receptor (beta chain). It was with unique molecular identifiers that the TCRbeta library was prepared. TCRdb itself ran the PCR reads through MiXCR, one entry per CDR3 protein. This sample has some 75,000 distinct CDR3 sequences, with just under 7.5% found just once. The V gene's germline CDR1 is SGHTA and CDR2 FQGTGA. This CDR3 region has 13 residues. Trimming removed 4 bases from V and 7 bases from J, with 14 bases in between. The sample is drawn from a study of T-cell reconstitution after alpha-beta-depleted transplantation in children.

The sample consisted of PBMCs from the stem cell graft donor, taken from the stem cell graft. The J gene is TRBJ2-7, the V gene TRBV7-3; a possible D gene is TRBD1 (5 bases). The sequence was collected from a human donor who donated a stem cell graft to a child with acute lymphoblastic leukemia. DNA for the CDR3: TGTGCCAGCAGCTCACGGCAGGGTACGGAGCAGTACTTC. Its protein is CASSSRQGTEQYF.